This T cell receptor beta chain was documented in a study of post-analysis software for immune sequencing data. The wider study: Relapsing-remitting, secondary progressive and progressive-relapsing multiple sclerosis courses were included. Study-level points and caveats: Samples sharing a preparation batch grouped tightly together when assessed by F measure.

Worth noting for this clonotype: Antigen specificity is unknown.

Built from TCR beta cDNA, the libraries had unique molecular identifiers in them. TCRdb processed the PCR reads anew with MiXCR; each CDR3 protein has one entry. The table lists more than 450,000 distinct CDR3 sequences, roughly 46% of them singletons, with around 1.7% in the top ten. The sequenced sample consisted of blood. This TCR derives from a girl aged 10-17 years with multiple sclerosis.

The CDR3 protein is CATSREGVGQPQHF. The DNA for the CDR3 is TGTGCCACCAGCAGAGAAGGGGTTGGTCAGCCCCAGCATTTT. V is TRBV15 and J is TRBJ1-5, with a weak D call TRBD1 (5 bases). The ends were cut back, 0 bases at V and 6 bases at J, with 9 bases in the middle. This CDR3 is built from 14 residues. Per the germline V gene, CDR1 is LNHNV and CDR2 is YYDKDF (reference sequence).